This entry describes one T cell receptor beta chain. What it binds is not known. The data originate from a study of graft-versus-host responses after intestinal transplantation. For the study at large: All recipients got anti-thymocyte globulin induction, then tacrolimus and steroids for 2 to 4 years.

The repertoire was sequenced with immunoSEQ multiplex PCR; TCRdb's copy has only in-frame clones and lacks some. This sample has about 130,000 clones, with 90% to 95% found just once. Germline V gene sequence: CDR1 SEHNR, CDR2 FQNEAQ (reference sequence). The CDR3 runs to 16 residues. J gave up 1 base and V 1 base, and 6 bases lay outside the gene matches. Study observations and caveats: Patients who carried graft-donor T cell macrochimerism also had high graft-versus-host to host-versus-graft clonal ratios in their allografts. Some GvH clones were seen earlier in gut or blood, suggesting intestinal origin.

The clonotype comes from a human donor who received an intestinal transplant. The material sequenced was unstimulated CD4+ T cells sorted from spleen or lymph node cells, taken before intestinal transplant. The chain employs TRBV7-9 and TRBJ1-2, with TRBD1 matching 7 bases. CDR3 DNA: TGTGCCAGCAGCTTAGGACAGGGAAGGGGTAACTATGGCTACACCTTC. This codes for CASSLGQGRGNYGYTF. Full variable domain (rest looked up from reference TRBV7-9 and TRBJ1-2): DTGVSQNPRHKITKRGQNVTFRCDPISEHNRLYWYRQTLGQGPEFLTYFQNEAQLEKSRLLSDRFSAERPKGSFSTLEIQRTEQGDSAMYLCASSLGQGRGNYGYTFGSGTRLTVV.